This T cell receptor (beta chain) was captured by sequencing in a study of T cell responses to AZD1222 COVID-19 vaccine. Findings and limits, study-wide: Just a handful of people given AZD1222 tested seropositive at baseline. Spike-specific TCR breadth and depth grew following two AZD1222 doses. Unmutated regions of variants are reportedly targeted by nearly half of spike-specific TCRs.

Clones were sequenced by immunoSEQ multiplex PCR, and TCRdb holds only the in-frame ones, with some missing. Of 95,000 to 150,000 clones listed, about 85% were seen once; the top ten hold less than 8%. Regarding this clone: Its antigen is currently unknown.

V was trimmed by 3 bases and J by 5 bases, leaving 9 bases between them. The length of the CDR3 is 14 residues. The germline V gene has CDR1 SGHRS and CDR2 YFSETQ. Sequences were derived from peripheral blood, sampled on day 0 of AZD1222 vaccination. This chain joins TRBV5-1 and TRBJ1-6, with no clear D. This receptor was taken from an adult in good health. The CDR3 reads CASSSGRDNSPLHF. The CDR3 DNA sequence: TGCGCCAGCAGCTCCGGACGGGATAATTCACCCCTCCACTTT.